This section outlines one TCR beta chain sequence together with its context. Its antigen has not been determined. No base-level quality is on record; no much larger clone is a single base apart. The collaborating institutions used their own protocols to collect whole blood in K2EDTA tubes. For TCRbeta analysis, collaborators shipped samples in one of three forms: frozen whole blood, isolated PBMCs, or DNA extracted from either of those sample types. The data derive from a study of blood T cell repertoires in COVID-19 (dated by TCRdb to 2018 to 2020). Study-level background: The collaborator samples originated in the United States, Italy and Spain and spanned the acute and convalescent phases of COVID-19. The repertoires were released in a freely available public database intended as a resource for research on the immune response to SARS-CoV-2. The dataset comprised deeply sampled blood TCRbeta repertoires from subjects exposed to, actively infected with, or recovered from COVID-19. Nearly every sample came with metadata listing a de-identified subject ID, COVID-19 status, age in years and sex. Where available, HLA class I and class II types were obtained from metadata supplied by the sample provider rather than from assay-based typing. The material from the prospective study consisted of cDNA or gDNA derived from T cells, B-cell-depleted T cells, or PBMCs. The samples were drawn from two sources: the first 160 participants of the ongoing ImmuneRACE study, and 1,254 subjects contributed by 6 global collaborators. Broad study findings and their caveats: Clinical and demographic metadata were provided uncurated, with the amount varying by source and participant.

TCRbeta CDR3 regions were amplified from genomic DNA by means of the immunoSEQ Assay, a bias-controlled multiplex PCR. The published analysis was carried out like this. The number of nucleated cells in each sample was estimated from the amplification of reference gene primers within the assay. To quantify the absolute abundance of each unique TCRbeta CDR3 rearrangement, sequence reads were collapsed and filtered. For each sample, productive Simpson clonality was calculated as the square root of Simpson's diversity index over productive rearrangements. The table comes from immuneACCESS by way of TCRdb, which keeps in-frame sequences with V and J called. Part of the clones is missing from these tables; in studies checked, under half for an unresolved V gene and the rest for unknown reasons. That table furnishes V, J and clone size, whereas the DNA furnished D and trimming. The sample table lists about 180,000 clones, around 77% of them with a count of one. The biggest ten clones account for 6.5% to 7% of the sample.

Inclusive of the bounding cysteine and phenylalanine, the CDR3 is 17 residues long. Just CDR3 DNA is preserved here, 51 bases in frame from base 1. Per the germline V gene, SGDLS is the CDR1 and YYNGEE is the CDR2. At the junction V is shortened by 2 bases and J by 2 bases; bases outside the gene matches: 6. This TCR derives from an older man with active or convalescent COVID-19. The sample was peripheral blood. The chain couples TRBV9 to TRBJ2-3, and 12 junctional nucleotides match TRBD2. The nucleotide sequence is given as TGTGCCAGCAGCGTCAGACTAGCGGGGGAACACACAGATACGCAGTATTTT. It translates to CASSVRLAGEHTDTQYF.